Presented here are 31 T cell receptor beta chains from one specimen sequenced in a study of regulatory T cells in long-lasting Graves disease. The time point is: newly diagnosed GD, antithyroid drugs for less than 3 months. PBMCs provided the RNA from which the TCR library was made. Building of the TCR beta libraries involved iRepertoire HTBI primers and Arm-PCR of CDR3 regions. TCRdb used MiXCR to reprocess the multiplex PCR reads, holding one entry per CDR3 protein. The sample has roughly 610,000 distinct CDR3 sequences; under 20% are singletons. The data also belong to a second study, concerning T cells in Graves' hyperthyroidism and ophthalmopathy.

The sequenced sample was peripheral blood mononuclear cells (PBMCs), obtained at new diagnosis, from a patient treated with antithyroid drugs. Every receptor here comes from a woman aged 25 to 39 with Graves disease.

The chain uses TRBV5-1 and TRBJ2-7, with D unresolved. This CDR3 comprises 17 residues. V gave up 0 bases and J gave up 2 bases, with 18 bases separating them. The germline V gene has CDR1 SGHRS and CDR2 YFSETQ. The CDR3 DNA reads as TGCGCCAGCAGCTTGGGTCGGTACGGATCCAGTACCTACGAGCAGTACTTC. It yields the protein CASSLGRYGSSTYEQYF.

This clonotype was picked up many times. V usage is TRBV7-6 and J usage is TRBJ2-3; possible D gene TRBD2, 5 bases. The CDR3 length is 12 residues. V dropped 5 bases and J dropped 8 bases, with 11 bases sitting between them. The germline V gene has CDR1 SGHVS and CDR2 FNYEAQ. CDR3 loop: CASSEGFSTQYF. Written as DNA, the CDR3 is TGTGCCAGCAGCGAGGGATTCAGTACGCAGTATTTT. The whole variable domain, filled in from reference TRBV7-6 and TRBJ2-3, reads GAGVSQSPRYKVTKRGQDVALRCDPISGHVSLYWYRQALGQGPEFLTYFNYEAQQDKSGLPNDRFSAERPEGSISTLTIQRTEQRDSAMYRCASSEGFSTQYFGPGTRLTVL.

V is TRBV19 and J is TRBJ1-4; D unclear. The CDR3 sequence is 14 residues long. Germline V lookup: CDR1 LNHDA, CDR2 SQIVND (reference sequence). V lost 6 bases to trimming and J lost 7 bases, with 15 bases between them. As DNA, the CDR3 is TGTGCCAGTAGCCCAACGGCGGACGGTGAAAAACTGTTTTTT. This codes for CASSPTADGEKLFF.

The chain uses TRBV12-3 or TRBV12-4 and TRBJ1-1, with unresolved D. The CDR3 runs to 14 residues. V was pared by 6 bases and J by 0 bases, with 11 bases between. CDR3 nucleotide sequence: TGTGCCAGCAGCAGCCCCTACGTGAACACTGAAGCTTTCTTT. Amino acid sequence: CASSSPYVNTEAFF.

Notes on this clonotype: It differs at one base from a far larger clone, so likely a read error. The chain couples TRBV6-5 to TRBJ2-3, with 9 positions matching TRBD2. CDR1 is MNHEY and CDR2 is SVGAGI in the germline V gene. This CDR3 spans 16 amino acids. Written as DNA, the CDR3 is TGTACCAGCACCCCCGGGACTAGCTTTTCCACAGATACGCAGTATTTT. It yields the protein CTSTPGTSFSTDTQYF.

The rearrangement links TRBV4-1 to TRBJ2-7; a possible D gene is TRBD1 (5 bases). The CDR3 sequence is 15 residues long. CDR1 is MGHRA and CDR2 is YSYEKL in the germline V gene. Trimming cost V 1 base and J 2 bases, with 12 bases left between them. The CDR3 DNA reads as TGCGCCAGCAGCCAAGGTTACCAGGGCGCCTACGAGCAGTACTTC. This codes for CASSQGYQGAYEQYF.

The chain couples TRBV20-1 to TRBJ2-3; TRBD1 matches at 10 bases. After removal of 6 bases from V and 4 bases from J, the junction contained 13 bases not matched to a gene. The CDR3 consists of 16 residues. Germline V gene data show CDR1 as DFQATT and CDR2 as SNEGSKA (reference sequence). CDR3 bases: TGCAGTGCGTACTCACCCGGGACAGGGGTTGCAGATACGCAGTATTTT. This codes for CSAYSPGTGVADTQYF.

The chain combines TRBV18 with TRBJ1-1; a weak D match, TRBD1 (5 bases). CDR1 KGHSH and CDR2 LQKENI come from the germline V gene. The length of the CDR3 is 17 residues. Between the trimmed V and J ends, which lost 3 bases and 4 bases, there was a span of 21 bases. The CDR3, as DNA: TGTGCCAGCTCACCGAACACTATAATTGGGGGGTTCACTGAAGCTTTCTTT. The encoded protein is CASSPNTIIGGFTEAFF.

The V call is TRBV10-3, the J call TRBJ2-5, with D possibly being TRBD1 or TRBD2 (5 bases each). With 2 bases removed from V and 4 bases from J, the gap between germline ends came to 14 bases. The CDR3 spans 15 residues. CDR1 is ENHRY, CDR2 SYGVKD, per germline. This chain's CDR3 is CAISENRGGSETQYF. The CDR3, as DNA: TGTGCCATCAGTGAGAATAGGGGCGGGTCAGAGACCCAGTACTTC.

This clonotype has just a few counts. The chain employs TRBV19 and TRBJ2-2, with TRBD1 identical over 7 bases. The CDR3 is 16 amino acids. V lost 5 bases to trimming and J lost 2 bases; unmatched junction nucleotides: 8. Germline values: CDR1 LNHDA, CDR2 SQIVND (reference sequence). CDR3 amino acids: CASSPTGIINTGELFF. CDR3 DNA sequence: TGTGCCAGTAGTCCGACAGGGATCATAAACACCGGGGAGCTGTTTTTT.

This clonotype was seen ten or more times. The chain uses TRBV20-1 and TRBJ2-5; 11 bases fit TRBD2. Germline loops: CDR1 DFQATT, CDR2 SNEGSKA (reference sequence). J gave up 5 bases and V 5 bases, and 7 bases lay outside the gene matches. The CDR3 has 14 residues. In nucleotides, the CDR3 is TGCAGTGCTCCCACTAGCGGGAGTGTGGAGACCCAGTACTTC. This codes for CSAPTSGSVETQYF.

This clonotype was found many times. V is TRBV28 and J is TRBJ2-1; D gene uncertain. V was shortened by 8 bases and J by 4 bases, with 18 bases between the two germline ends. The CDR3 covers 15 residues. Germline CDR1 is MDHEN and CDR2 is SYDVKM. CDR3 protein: CASGLTRDLYNEQFF. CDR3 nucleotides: TGTGCCAGCGGGTTAACAAGGGATCTATACAATGAGCAGTTCTTC.

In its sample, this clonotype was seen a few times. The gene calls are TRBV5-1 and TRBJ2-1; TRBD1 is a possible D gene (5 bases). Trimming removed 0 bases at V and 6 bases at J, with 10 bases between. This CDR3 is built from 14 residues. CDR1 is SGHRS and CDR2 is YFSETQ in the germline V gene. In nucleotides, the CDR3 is TGCGCCAGCAGCTTGGCAGGGTCACTCAATGAGCAGTTCTTC. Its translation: CASSLAGSLNEQFF.

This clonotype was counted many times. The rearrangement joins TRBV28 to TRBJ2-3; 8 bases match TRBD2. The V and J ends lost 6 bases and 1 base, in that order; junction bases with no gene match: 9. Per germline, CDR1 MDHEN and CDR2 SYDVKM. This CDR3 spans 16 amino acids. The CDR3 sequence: CASSRTSGDRTDTQYF. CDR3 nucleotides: TGTGCCAGCAGCCGTACTAGCGGTGACCGCACAGATACGCAGTATTTT.

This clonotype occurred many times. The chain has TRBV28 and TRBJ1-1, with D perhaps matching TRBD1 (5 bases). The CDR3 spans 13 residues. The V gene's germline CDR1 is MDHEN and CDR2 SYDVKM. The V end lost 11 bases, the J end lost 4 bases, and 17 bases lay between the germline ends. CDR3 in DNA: TGTGCCCTCATCCCCAGGGCGGCCACTGAAGCTTTCTTT. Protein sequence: CALIPRAATEAFF.

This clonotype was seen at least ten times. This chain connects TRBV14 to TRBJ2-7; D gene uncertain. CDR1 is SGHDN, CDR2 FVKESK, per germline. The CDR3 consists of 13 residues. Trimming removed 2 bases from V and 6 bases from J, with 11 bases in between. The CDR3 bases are TGTGCCAGCAGCCAATTTCGAGGCGGCGAGCAGTACTTC. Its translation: CASSQFRGGEQYF.

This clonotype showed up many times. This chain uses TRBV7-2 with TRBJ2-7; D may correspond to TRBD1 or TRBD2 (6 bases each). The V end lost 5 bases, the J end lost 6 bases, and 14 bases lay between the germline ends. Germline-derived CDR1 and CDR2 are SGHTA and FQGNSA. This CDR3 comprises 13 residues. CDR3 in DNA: TGTGCCAGCAGCCGGAGGGGCAGGGGCGAGCAGTACTTC. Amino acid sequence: CASSRRGRGEQYF.

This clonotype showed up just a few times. In DNA, the CDR3 is TGTGCCAGCAGTGAGACTAGCGGGAGTGCCGGGGAGCTGTTTTTT. Translated, it gives CASSETSGSAGELFF. The V call is TRBV6-1, the J call TRBJ2-2; 12 positions agree with TRBD2. The V gene's germline CDR1 is MNHNS and CDR2 SASEGT. The CDR3 loop spans 15 amino acids. Trimming cost V 3 bases and J 6 bases; bases outside gene matches: 2.

CDR3 DNA sequence: TGTGCCAGCAAGGGCAGGTCGACTGGCACTGAAGCTTTCTTT. Amino acid sequence: CASKGRSTGTEAFF. The chain links TRBV27 to TRBJ1-1; D remains ambiguous. The germline gives CDR1 MNHEY, CDR2 SMNVEV (reference sequence). The CDR3 is 14 residues long. The ends were cut back, 7 bases at V and 4 bases at J, with 16 bases in the middle.

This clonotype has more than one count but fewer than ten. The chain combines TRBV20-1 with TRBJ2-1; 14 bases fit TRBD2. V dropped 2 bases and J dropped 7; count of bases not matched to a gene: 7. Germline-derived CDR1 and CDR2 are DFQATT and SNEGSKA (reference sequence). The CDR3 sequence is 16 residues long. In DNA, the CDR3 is TGCAGTGCTAGAAACGTCGGGACTAGCGGGAGTAATGAGCAGTTCTTC. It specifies CSARNVGTSGSNEQFF.

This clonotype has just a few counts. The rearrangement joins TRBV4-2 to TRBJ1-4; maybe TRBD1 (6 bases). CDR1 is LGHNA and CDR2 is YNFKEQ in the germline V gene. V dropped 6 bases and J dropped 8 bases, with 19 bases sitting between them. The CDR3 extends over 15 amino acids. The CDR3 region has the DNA TGTGCCAGCAGGATAGCCCAGGGGATGAGGGAAAAACTGTTTTTT. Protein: CASRIAQGMREKLFF.

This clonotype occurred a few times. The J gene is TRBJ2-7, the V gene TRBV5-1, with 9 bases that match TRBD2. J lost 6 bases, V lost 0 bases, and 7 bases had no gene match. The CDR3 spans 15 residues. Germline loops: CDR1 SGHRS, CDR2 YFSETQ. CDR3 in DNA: TGCGCCAGCAGCTTGGCCGTCGGGACTAGCCGCGAGCAGTACTTC. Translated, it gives CASSLAVGTSREQYF.

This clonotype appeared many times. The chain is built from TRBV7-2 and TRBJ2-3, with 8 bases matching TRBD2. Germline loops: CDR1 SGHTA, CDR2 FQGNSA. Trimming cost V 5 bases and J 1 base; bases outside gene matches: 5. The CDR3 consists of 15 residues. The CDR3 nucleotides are TGTGCCAGCAGCGTCCGACTAGCGCGCACAGATACGCAGTATTTT. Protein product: CASSVRLARTDTQYF.

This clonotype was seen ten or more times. This chain's CDR3 is CASSSGEAETQYF. DNA for the CDR3: TGTGCCAGCTCTTCAGGGGAGGCGGAGACCCAGTACTTC. The V gene is TRBV7-3, the J gene TRBJ2-5; D may match TRBD1 or TRBD2 (6 bases each). The CDR3 sequence is 13 residues long. V dropped 8 bases and J dropped 5 bases, with 15 bases sitting between them. Germline assignment: CDR1 SGHTA and CDR2 FQGTGA.

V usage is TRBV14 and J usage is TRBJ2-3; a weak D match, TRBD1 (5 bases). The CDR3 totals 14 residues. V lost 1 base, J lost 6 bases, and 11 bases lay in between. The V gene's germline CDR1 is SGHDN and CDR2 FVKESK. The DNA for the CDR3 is TGTGCCAGCAGCCAAGTAGGGGCTGCGGATACGCAGTATTTT. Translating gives CASSQVGAADTQYF.

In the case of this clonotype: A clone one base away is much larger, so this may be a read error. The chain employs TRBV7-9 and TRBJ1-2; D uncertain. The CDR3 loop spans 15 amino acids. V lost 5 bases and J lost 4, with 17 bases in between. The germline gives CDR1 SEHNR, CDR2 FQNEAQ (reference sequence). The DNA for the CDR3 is TGTGCCAGCAGCCTGGGAGAGGCAGTCGGCTATGGCTACACCTTC. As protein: CASSLGEAVGYGYTF.

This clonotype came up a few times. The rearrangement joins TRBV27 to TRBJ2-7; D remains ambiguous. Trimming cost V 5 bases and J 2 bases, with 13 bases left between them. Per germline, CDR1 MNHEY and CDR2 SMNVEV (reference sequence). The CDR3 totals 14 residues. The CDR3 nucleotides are TGTGCCAGCAGTCCCCTGTCGCAAACCTACGAGCAGTACTTC. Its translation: CASSPLSQTYEQYF.

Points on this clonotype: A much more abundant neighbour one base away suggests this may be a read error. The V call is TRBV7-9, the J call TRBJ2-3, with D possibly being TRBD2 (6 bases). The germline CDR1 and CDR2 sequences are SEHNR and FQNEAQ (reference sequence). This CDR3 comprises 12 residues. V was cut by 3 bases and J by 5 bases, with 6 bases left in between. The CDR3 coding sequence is TGTGCCAGCAGCTTTAGCGGAGATACGCAGTATTTT. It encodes CASSFSGDTQYF.

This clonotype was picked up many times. The CDR3 DNA is TGTGCCACTTACGACGGAAATCAGCCCCAGCATTTT. Its translation: CATYDGNQPQHF. The chain joins TRBV10-3 to TRBJ1-5; D gene uncertain. Trimming shortened V by 10 bases and J by 4 bases, and 11 bases separated the two germline ends. CDR1 and CDR2 (germline): ENHRY, SYGVKD. The CDR3 extends over 12 amino acids.

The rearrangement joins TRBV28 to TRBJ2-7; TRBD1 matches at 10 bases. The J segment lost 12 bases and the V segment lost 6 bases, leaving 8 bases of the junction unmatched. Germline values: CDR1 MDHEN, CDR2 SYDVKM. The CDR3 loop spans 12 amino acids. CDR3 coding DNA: TGTGCCAGCAGGCCGACAGGGGGCCTAGGGTACTTC. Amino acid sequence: CASRPTGGLGYF.

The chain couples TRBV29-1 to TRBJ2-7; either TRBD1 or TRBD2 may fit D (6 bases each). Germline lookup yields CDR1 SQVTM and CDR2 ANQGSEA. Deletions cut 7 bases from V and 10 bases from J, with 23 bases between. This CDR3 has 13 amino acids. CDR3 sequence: CSGRRDTTTIQYF. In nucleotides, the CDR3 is TGCAGCGGAAGGCGGGACACCACTACGATACAGTACTTC.